The rows below give T cell receptor beta chains drawn from one sample of a study of cytomegalovirus exposure and HLA in healthy donors. Sequencing used immunoSEQ multiplex PCR; TCRdb keeps in-frame clones, though not all of them. The profile shows 140,000 or so clones, around a tenth of them singletons. The sample consisted of PBMCs. The receptors come from a male donor in good health and CMV-seronegative. CDR3s include the opening cysteine and the closing phenylalanine or tryptophan. Fields, in order: D gene, J gene, clone size, CDR3 length, V gene, CDR3 protein, CDR3 DNA. The D gene is left open where the match is weak. Size values are once, few and many counts, or a class for expanded clones, and some rows have none.

>TRBD2|TRBJ2-3|few|16|TRBV27
CASSLLGGRVTDTQYF
TGTGCCAGCAGTTTACTTGGCGGGAGGGTCACAGATACGCAGTATTTT
>NA|TRBJ2-7|NA|12|TRBV19
CASSTLNYEQYF
TGTGCCAGTAGTACTCTTAACTACGAGCAGTACTTC
>NA|TRBJ1-1|few|14|TRBV6-5
CASSQRGGNTEAFF
TGTGCCAGCAGTCAAAGGGGAGGGAACACTGAAGCTTTCTTT
>TRBD1|TRBJ2-7|few|14|TRBV4-1
CASSPGQGTYEQYF
TGCGCCAGCAGCCCGGGACAGGGGACGTACGAGCAGTACTTC
>TRBD1|TRBJ1-5|NA|16|TRBV28
CASVKAGTASNQPQHF
TGTGCCAGCGTCAAGGCCGGGACAGCTAGCAATCAGCCCCAGCATTTT
>NA|TRBJ1-1|few|16|TRBV4-3
CASSRLSGGMNTEAFF
TGCGCCAGCAGCCGCCTAAGCGGCGGGATGAACACTGAAGCTTTCTTT
>NA|TRBJ1-2|NA|16|TRBV7-2
CASSLARWSTAYGYTF
TGTGCCAGCAGCTTAGCGCGTTGGTCGACTGCGTATGGCTACACCTTC
>NA|TRBJ2-2|NA|14|TRBV28
CASKYRTYTGELFF
TGTGCCAGCAAATACAGGACCTACACCGGGGAGCTGTTTTTT
>NA|TRBJ1-1|few|16|TRBV19
CASSLDFRSMNTEAFF
TGTGCCAGTAGTCTGGATTTCCGGAGTATGAACACTGAAGCTTTCTTT
>NA|TRBJ2-2|few|17|TRBV7-3
CASSFEGSSSKIGELFF
TGCGCCAGCAGCTTTGAGGGAAGTTCCTCAAAGATCGGGGAGCTGTTTTTT
>NA|TRBJ1-1|few|13|TRBV10-3
CATSKIQDAEAFF
TGTGCCACCAGCAAGATACAGGACGCTGAAGCTTTCTTT
>TRBD1|TRBJ2-6|few|17|TRBV19
CASSIGQALSGANVLTF
TGTGCCAGTAGTATCGGACAGGCCCTCTCTGGGGCCAACGTCCTGACTTTC
>TRBD1|TRBJ1-1|NA|14|TRBV28
CASFTGTGPSEAFF
TGTGCCAGCTTTACCGGGACAGGGCCGTCTGAAGCTTTCTTT
>TRBD1|TRBJ1-5|NA|14|TRBV27
CASSLTGVNQPQHF
TGTGCCAGCAGTTTGACAGGGGTCAATCAGCCCCAGCATTTT
>NA|TRBJ2-7|few|12|TRBV7-2
CASSSTSYEQYF
TGTGCCAGCAGCTCCACATCTTACGAGCAGTACTTC
>TRBD2|TRBJ2-1|NA|20|TRBV14
CASSQDSVGTSRTGFDEQFF
TGTGCCAGCAGCCAAGATTCTGTGGGGACTAGCAGGACAGGTTTCGATGAGCAGTTCTTC
>NA|TRBJ2-5|few|16|TRBV7-9
CASSARQALEGETQYF
TGTGCCAGCAGCGCCAGACAGGCACTGGAAGGGGAGACCCAGTACTTC
>TRBD1|TRBJ2-3|NA|17|TRBV19
CASKTGGSGPRTDTQYF
TGTGCCAGTAAGACAGGGGGTAGCGGGCCTCGCACAGATACGCAGTATTTT
>NA|TRBJ1-3|NA|16|TRBV2
CASSDRQVLSGNTIYF
TGTGCCAGCAGCGATAGACAGGTCCTCTCTGGAAACACCATATATTTT
>NA|TRBJ2-2|few|14|TRBV28
CASSLAGGTGELFF
TGTGCCAGCAGTTTAGCAGGGGGGACCGGGGAGCTGTTTTTT
>TRBD1|TRBJ2-7|NA|14|TRBV15
CATSIRQGGYEQYF
TGTGCCACCAGCATTCGACAGGGGGGCTACGAGCAGTACTTC
>NA|TRBJ2-7|NA|15|TRBV21-1
CASSQTTDRSYEQYF
TGTGCCAGCAGCCAAACAACGGACAGATCCTACGAGCAGTACTTC
>NA|TRBJ1-2|few|13|TRBV28
CASSLLSNYGYTF
TGTGCCAGCAGTTTATTGTCAAACTATGGCTACACCTTC
>NA|TRBJ2-5|few|13|TRBV2
CASSVRVEETQYF
TGTGCCAGCAGTGTGCGAGTGGAGGAGACCCAGTACTTC
>NA|TRBJ1-5|NA|14|TRBV7-9
CASSLDGSHQPQHF
TGTGCCAGCAGCCTCGACGGGAGCCATCAGCCCCAGCATTTT
>TRBD1|TRBJ1-2|NA|15|TRBV5-4
CASSPRRGRGYGYTF
TGTGCCAGCAGCCCCCGGAGGGGGCGGGGCTATGGCTACACCTTC
>NA|TRBJ2-3|NA|12|TRBV6-4
CASSEEGDTQYF
TGTGCCAGCAGTGAGGAGGGAGATACGCAGTATTTT
>NA|TRBJ1-1|few|13|TRBV19
CASSHNRDTEAFF
TGTGCCAGTAGTCACAACAGGGACACTGAAGCTTTCTTT
>NA|TRBJ2-1|NA|15|TRBV18
CASSTSELVFHEQFF
TGTGCCAGCTCCACCTCCGAACTAGTCTTCCATGAGCAGTTCTTC